This TCR beta chain was captured in a study of control samples from healthy donors and cancer patients. The V end was cut by 0 bases, the J end by 0 bases, with 11 bases between. The length of the CDR3 is 16 residues. Germline loops: CDR1 LGHNA, CDR2 YSLEER. Sequencing used immunoSEQ multiplex PCR; TCRdb keeps in-frame clones, though not all of them. This table holds around 90,000 clones, around 85% found once. The chain uses TRBV4-3 and TRBJ1-2, with D tentatively TRBD1 (5 bases). Input material: blood. The TCR comes from a woman between 35 and 50 years old in good health. The CDR3 protein is CASSQERGAANYGYTF. In DNA form, the CDR3 reads TGCGCCAGCAGCCAAGAGAGGGGCGCGGCTAACTATGGCTACACCTTC.